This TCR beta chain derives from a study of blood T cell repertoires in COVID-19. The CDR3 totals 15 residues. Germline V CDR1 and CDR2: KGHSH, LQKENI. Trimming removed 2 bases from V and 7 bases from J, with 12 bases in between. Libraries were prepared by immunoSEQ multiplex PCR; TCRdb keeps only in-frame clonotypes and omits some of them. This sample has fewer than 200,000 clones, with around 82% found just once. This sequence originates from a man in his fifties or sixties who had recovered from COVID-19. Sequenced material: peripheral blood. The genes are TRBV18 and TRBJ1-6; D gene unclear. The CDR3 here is CASSPRNRGNSPLHF. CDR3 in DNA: TGTGCCAGCTCACCAAGGAACAGAGGGAATTCACCCCTCCACTTT.